This T cell receptor (beta chain) emerged from a study of blood T cell repertoires in COVID-19 (TCRdb year 2020). For context, the study as a whole: The collaborator samples originated in the United States, Italy and Spain and spanned the acute and convalescent phases of COVID-19. The material from the prospective study consisted of cDNA or gDNA derived from T cells, B-cell-depleted T cells, or PBMCs. Deeply sampled blood TCRbeta repertoires from subjects exposed to, actively infected with, or recovered from COVID-19 were included in the dataset. The repertoires were released in a freely available public database meant as a resource for research on the immune response to SARS-CoV-2. Samples came from the ongoing ImmuneRACE study (first 160 participants) plus 1,254 subjects from 6 global collaborators. Nearly every sample came with metadata listing a de-identified subject ID, COVID-19 status, age in years and sex. Where HLA class I and class II types were available, the types were taken from metadata supplied by the sample provider, not from assay-based typing. Summary of the overall study and its limitations: How much clinical and demographic metadata was included differed by source and by participant, and the metadata was provided uncurated.

Including the terminal cysteine and phenylalanine, the CDR3 comprises 14 residues. Just CDR3 DNA is preserved here, 42 bases in frame from base 1. As encoded in the germline V gene, CDR1 is SGHTA while CDR2 is FQGTGA. V loses 2 bases, J loses 6 bases, and the germline ends lie 11 bases apart. Participants in the prospective study were aged roughly 18 to 89 years, lived in under 30 United States geographic areas, and enrolled through a virtual design. To assign participants to cohorts, the prospective study relied on clinical history that participants themselves reported in a screening survey and a study questionnaire. A participant counted as exposed if, within 2 weeks of entering the study, that participant had been in contact with someone who had a PCR-confirmed or clinician-diagnosed COVID-19 case. In the prospective study, mobile phlebotomists collected whole blood, serum and a nasopharyngeal or oropharyngeal swab from each participant. Prospective study participants could optionally give additional blood draws and questionnaires over a 2-month period. Before DNA extraction, blood samples from the prospective study were shipped at room temperature or frozen.

TCRbeta CDR3 regions were amplified from genomic DNA using the immunoSEQ Assay, a bias-controlled multiplex PCR. Regarding the original processing steps: The number of nucleated cells in each sample was estimated from the amplification of reference gene primers within the assay. To quantify the absolute abundance of each unique TCRbeta CDR3 rearrangement, sequence reads were collapsed and filtered. For each sample, productive Simpson clonality was calculated by taking the square root of Simpson's diversity index across productive rearrangements. TCRdb carries this immuneACCESS record with in-frame sequences only. Its versions omit some clonotypes, under half of them owing to an unresolved V gene in the studies checked, with the rest unexplained. The V and J calls and clone size come from that table; D and trimming were worked out from the DNA. The sample yields some 200,000 clones; 83% were counted once. The top ten clonotypes cover about 4.8% of the sample.

Comments on this clone: What this receptor recognizes is not known. No base quality values were provided; no much bigger clone lies one nucleotide off.

The receptor was derived from a woman aged 45 to 65 who had been exposed to COVID-19. Recombination joined TRBV7-3 with TRBJ2-1; a confident D gene designation cannot be given. Sequenced: PBMCs or T cells enriched from blood (not recorded which). The CDR3 region has the sequence CASSLFAGRNEQFF. The DNA sequence is as follows: TGTGCCAGCAGCTTATTCGCAGGCCGCAATGAGCAGTTCTTC.